The 5 T cell receptor beta chains in this list originate from one sample, sequenced in a study of blood T cells in healthy people across ages. PCR was performed a second time for roughly 7 to 11 cycles using a sample-barcoded 5' primer and a J-beta primer mix. TCRdb itself ran the 5' RACE reads through MiXCR, one entry per CDR3 protein. The table includes some 1.5 million distinct CDR3 sequences, 35% to 45% detected once. The sample comprised blood. These receptors were taken from a woman under 30 in good health.

The CDR3 DNA follows: TGCAGTGCTAGAAGCGGGCTGTACGAGCAGTTCTTC. It is translated as CSARSGLYEQFF. The rearrangement links TRBV20-1 to TRBJ2-1, with D possibly TRBD2 on 6 matching bases. Germline CDR1 reads DFQATT; CDR2 reads SNEGSKA (reference sequence). V gave up 2 bases and J gave up 10 bases, with 12 bases separating them. This CDR3 contains 12 residues.

This rearrangement joins TRBV20-1 to TRBJ2-3; D gene ambiguous. Trimming cost V 1 base and J 6 bases, with 8 bases left between them. The CDR3 contains 12 residues. Germline V gives CDR1 DFQATT, CDR2 SNEGSKA (reference sequence). In nucleotides, the CDR3 is TGCAGTGCTAGAGGGTTACTTGATACGCAGTATTTT. Translating it yields CSARGLLDTQYF.

The chain links TRBV6-2 or TRBV6-3 to TRBJ2-3; no firm D call. Germline CDR1 is MNHEY and CDR2 is SVGEGT. The V gene lost 4 bases and the J gene lost 4 bases, with 6 bases spanning the gap. This CDR3 comprises 12 residues. DNA of the CDR3: TGTGCCAGCAGTTGGATTTCAGATACGCAGTATTTT. It codes for CASSWISDTQYF.

About this clonotype itself: At one boundary the junction diverges from the germline segment, which might be a read error. This chain joins TRBV4-3 and TRBJ2-3; TRBD1 might be the D (6 bases). CDR3 size: 13 residues. The germline CDR1 and CDR2 sequences are LGHNA and YSLEER. CDR3 DNA: TGCGTCAGCCGGGACATCAGCACAGATACGCAGTATTTT. Encoded protein: CVSRDISTDTQYF.

The gene calls are TRBV20-1 and TRBJ2-7; no firm D call. The CDR3 is made up of 13 amino acids. V was clipped by 5 bases and J by 0 bases, with 11 bases between them. The germline CDR1 and CDR2 sequences are DFQATT and SNEGSKA (reference sequence). As DNA, the CDR3 is TGCAGTGCTGGGAACGGCAGCTCCTACGAGCAGTACTTC. Its protein is CSAGNGSSYEQYF.